What follows are 5 T cell receptor beta chains derived from one specimen sequenced in a study of cytomegalovirus exposure and HLA in healthy donors. The PCR employed 60 Vbeta primers together with 13 Jbeta primers. Generated by immunoSEQ multiplex PCR, the TCRdb table keeps only in-frame clones and is missing some. The table lists approximately 200,000 clones, roughly 80% of them singletons. Material: PBMCs. The receptors were sampled from a woman between 18 and 30 years old in good health and CMV-seronegative.

This rearrangement joins TRBV6-4 to TRBJ2-2; D remains ambiguous. The CDR3 is made up of 13 amino acids. Germline CDR1 and CDR2: MRHNA and SNTAGT. Trimming pared 10 bases from V and 5 bases from J, leaving 14 bases between. For the CDR3, the DNA is TGTGCCACAAGAGAGCTACTGACCGGGGAGCTGTTTTTT. This encodes CATRELLTGELFF.

Turning to this clone: This CDR3 is also generated by other DNA sequences in the sample. The chain uses TRBV7-2 and TRBJ2-3; tentatively, D is TRBD2 (5 bases). The CDR3 has 13 residues. The germline V gene encodes CDR1 SGHTA and CDR2 FQGNSA. Trimming took 6 bases from V and 0 from J, leaving 7 bases between them. In DNA, the CDR3 is TGTGCCAGCAGACGGGATAGCACAGATACGCAGTATTTT. It translates to CASRRDSTDTQYF.

The V gene is TRBV2, the J gene TRBJ1-5, with D maybe TRBD1 (6 bases). The CDR3 length is 17 residues. V was cut by 0 bases and J by 5 bases, with 17 bases left in between. CDR1 is SNHLY, CDR2 FYNNEI, per germline. The CDR3 here is CASSEALGAGVDQPQHF. The CDR3 nucleotides are TGTGCCAGCAGTGAAGCGCTTGGGGCAGGGGTTGATCAGCCCCAGCATTTT. The whole variable domain, filled in from reference TRBV2 and TRBJ1-5, reads EPEVTQTPSHQVTQMGQEVILRCVPISNHLYFYWYRQILGQKVEFLVSFYNNEISEKSEIFDDQFSVERPDGSNFTLKIRSTKLEDSAMYFCASSEALGAGVDQPQHFGDGTRLSIL.

The chain has TRBV27 and TRBJ1-6, with a tentative D call TRBD1 (5 bases). Trimming pared 0 bases from V and 8 bases from J, leaving 14 bases between. The CDR3 runs to 16 residues. The germline V gene encodes CDR1 MNHEY and CDR2 SMNVEV (reference sequence). The CDR3: CASSLSRQGAHSPLHF. Written as DNA, the CDR3 is TGTGCCAGCAGTTTATCACGGCAGGGTGCGCATTCACCCCTCCACTTT.

V gene TRBV5-8 combines with J gene TRBJ1-2; unclear D gene. The germline CDR1 and CDR2 sequences are SGHTS and YDEGEE. The CDR3 spans 12 residues. Trimming removed 4 bases at V and 8 bases at J, with 12 bases between. The CDR3 protein is CASSPRMSGYTF. The CDR3 nucleotides are TGTGCCAGCAGCCCGCGGATGAGCGGCTACACCTTC. The full variable domain, in which reference TRBV5-8 and TRBJ1-2 provide the parts outside the CDR3, is EAGVTQSPTHLIKTRGQQATLRCSPISGHTSVYWYQQALGLGLQFLLWYDEGEERNRGNFPPRFSGRQFPNYSSELNVNALELEDSALYLCASSPRMSGYTFGSGTRLTVV.